This T cell receptor (beta chain) was identified during a study of siplizumab effects on memory and regulatory T cells (dated by TCRdb to the late 2010s). Context from the whole study: The study examined how the anti-CD2 antibody siplizumab affects alloreactive T-cell subsets in allogeneic mixed lymphocyte reactions built from human PBMCs.

TCRbeta CDR3 sequencing was performed on sorted unstimulated T cells and on proliferating T cells recovered from mixed lymphocyte reactions. Fresh whole blood from roughly ten HLA-typed healthy donors was used to isolate PBMCs. To map where alloreactive clones came from, unstimulated CD4+ regulatory T cells were FACS-sorted. Receptor amplification or capture employed the immunoSEQ multiplex PCR assay. Each sample had roughly 100,000 TCR templates assayed by the deep sequencing platform. Genomic DNA extracted from sorted T cells was the material used for TCRbeta CDR3 sequencing. As for how the authors treated the data: The R programming language was used for the clonal analysis of the TCRbeta CDR3 data. Alloreactive CD4+ and CD8+ clones were defined by comparing unstimulated samples with post-reaction CFSE-low samples. Regulatory or non-regulatory origin of alloreactive CD4+ clones was assigned by matching sequences to the sorted unstimulated Treg and non-Treg repertoires. TCRdb obtained this table from immuneACCESS and retained in-frame rearrangements with V and J assigned. These tables miss some clones; where compared with another copy, unresolved V genes account for less than half of the shortfall, and the remainder is unexplained. V and J calls and clone size are given by that table; D and trimming were obtained from the DNA. For this sample the table gives over 100,000 clones, of which 92% were detected only once. Under 0.75% of the sample is taken by the ten largest.

Looking up the germline V gene yields CDR1 MGHRA and CDR2 YSYEKL. V is cut by 3 bases and J by 7 bases, and the space between the germline ends is 21 bases. The CDR3 runs 17 residues from the cysteine to the phenylalanine. The DNA shown is the 51-base CDR3, in frame from base 1. Turning to this clone: What antigen it recognizes has not been identified. No qualities accompany the bases; no much larger clone lies one base away.

Points the paper makes about the study in general: Siplizumab significantly reduced the cumulative frequency of alloreactive sequences traceable to unstimulated CD4+ memory T cells. About 75-95% of proliferating CD4+ or CD8+ clones could not be given a naive or memory phenotype. No functional confirmation was obtained for the suppressive function of proliferating Tregs from siplizumab cultures. Sequences below about 10^-5 frequency were poorly captured, so only a minor fraction of alloreactive clones could be mapped to unstimulated subsets. Compared with memory T cells, unstimulated naive T cells appeared more diverse, and naive cells seemed to make a substantial contribution to the alloresponse. In reactions with siplizumab, an average of approximately 70% of mappable alloreactive CD4+ clones were Treg-derived, compared with roughly 27% in control reactions.

The chain couples TRBV4-1 to TRBJ1-4, with the D gene not confidently named. This receptor was obtained from a human donor in good health. The sequencing input was Tregs sorted from blood. The DNA sequence follows: TGCGCCAGCAGCCACCCCAAGGAGGGAGGGCCTGGTGAAAAACTGTTTTTT. Its product reads: CASSHPKEGGPGEKLFF.